Listed below are T cell receptor beta chains from one sample, sequenced in a study of T-cell reconstitution after alpha-beta-depleted transplantation in children. MiXCR, run by TCRdb on the PCR reads, gives a single entry per CDR3 protein. In the table there are 480,000 or so distinct CDR3 sequences, about 11% of which are singletons. This specimen consisted of PBMCs, obtained before TCRalphabeta/CD19-depleted stem cell transplant. These receptors all stem from a child under 10 years old with inherited bone marrow failure, due to receive a stem cell transplant. Both conserved end residues are part of each CDR3. D genes are given only for firm matches. Some rows mark clone size as missing; the rest say once, few, many or name a class of expanded clone.

many	NA	TRBJ2-7	TRBV7-2	CASSFAGGGSYEQYF	TGTGCCAGCAGCTTTGCAGGGGGGGGCTCCTACGAGCAGTACTTC
few	NA	TRBJ2-5	TRBV2	CATRFRGLQETQYF	TGTGCCACCCGTTTTCGGGGGCTACAAGAGACCCAGTACTTC
once	TRBD1	TRBJ1-3	TRBV18	CASSSGQARSVTIYF	TGTGCCAGCTCATCGGGACAGGCACGTTCGGTCACCATATATTTT
many	NA	TRBJ1-2	TRBV4-3	CASSQVRGTLNYGYTF	TGCGCCAGCAGCCAAGTTCGGGGAACTCTTAACTATGGCTACACCTTC
many	NA	TRBJ1-1	TRBV30	CAWSGGGTEAFF	TGTGCCTGGAGTGGAGGGGGGACTGAAGCTTTCTTT
many	NA	TRBJ1-1	TRBV4-1	CASSQVRGEAFF	TGCGCCAGCAGCCAAGTTCGGGGTGAAGCTTTCTTT
many	NA	TRBJ2-3	TRBV9	CASSVGVPGDTQYF	TGTGCCAGCAGCGTAGGGGTCCCCGGAGATACGCAGTATTTT
many	NA	TRBJ1-3	TRBV20-1	CSARRGNSGNTIYF	TGCAGTGCTAGAAGAGGAAACTCTGGAAACACCATATATTTT
many	NA	TRBJ2-3	TRBV11-2	CASSLFTGTDTQYF	TGTGCCAGCAGCTTATTCACGGGCACAGATACGCAGTATTTT
few	TRBD2	TRBJ2-2	TRBV4-3	CASSQELGLAGVSTGELFF	TGCGCCAGCAGCCAAGAACTAGGACTAGCGGGAGTCAGCACCGGGGAGCTGTTTTTT
many	TRBD1	TRBJ1-1	TRBV19	CASSVTGGTEAFF	TGTGCCAGTAGCGTGACAGGGGGGACTGAAGCTTTCTTT
many	TRBD1	TRBJ1-2	TRBV20-1	CSARGGRDRENYGYTF	TGCAGTGCTAGGGGGGGTAGGGACAGAGAAAACTATGGCTACACCTTC
many	TRBD1	TRBJ1-1	TRBV7-2	CASSLARHGQGNTEAFF	TGTGCCAGCAGCTTAGCGCGACACGGACAGGGAAACACTGAAGCTTTCTTT
many	NA	TRBJ2-7	TRBV27	CASGYGSYEQYF	TGTGCCAGCGGGTACGGATCCTACGAGCAGTACTTC
many	TRBD2	TRBJ2-1	TRBV20-1	CSARSLGSGVYNEQFF	TGCAGTGCTAGGTCCTTGGGTAGCGGGGTGTACAATGAGCAGTTCTTC
many	TRBD1	TRBJ1-6	TRBV12-3/TRBV12-4	CASRTGRNSPLHF	TGTGCCAGCAGGACAGGGAGGAATTCACCCCTCCACTTT
many	TRBD1	TRBJ1-2	TRBV10-3	CAIEDRVWSGYTF	TGTGCCATCGAGGACAGGGTTTGGTCTGGCTACACCTTC
many	NA	TRBJ2-1	TRBV4-1	CASSQDRARSRWGRQNEQFF	TGCGCCAGCAGCCAAGATCGAGCTCGCTCTAGGTGGGGCCGACAAAATGAGCAGTTCTTC
many	NA	TRBJ1-4	TRBV7-6	CASSLFAQDEKLFF	TGTGCCAGCAGCTTATTCGCCCAGGATGAAAAACTGTTTTTT
many	TRBD1	TRBJ1-4	TRBV5-1	CASSRDRGSHEKLFF	TGCGCCAGCAGCCGGGACAGGGGTTCGCATGAAAAACTGTTTTTT
many	NA	TRBJ1-1	TRBV9	CASSASFETEAFF	TGTGCCAGCAGCGCCAGTTTTGAGACTGAAGCTTTCTTT
NA	NA	TRBJ2-3	TRBV29-1	CSTSGGTDTQYF	TGCAGTACGAGTGGGGGGACAGATACGCAGTATTTT
few	TRBD1	TRBJ1-2	TRBV7-9	CASSSQPGQGETSVKGYTF	TGTGCCAGCAGCTCACAACCGGGACAGGGAGAAACGAGCGTTAAGGGCTACACCTTC
many	NA	TRBJ2-5	TRBV7-6	CASSLAAGNGETQYF	TGTGCCAGCAGCTTAGCTGCAGGGAACGGGGAGACCCAGTACTTC
many	TRBD1	TRBJ2-5	TRBV28	CASILNRGRFSNQETQYF	TGTGCCAGCATCCTTAACAGGGGGCGGTTTTCCAACCAAGAGACCCAGTACTTC
many	TRBD1	TRBJ2-6	TRBV27	CASSWPQPGQGPDTSGANVLTF	TGTGCCAGCAGTTGGCCCCAACCGGGACAGGGGCCTGATACCTCTGGGGCCAACGTCCTGACTTTC
many	TRBD1	TRBJ2-7	TRBV12-3/TRBV12-4	CASSLDRGPVQYF	TGTGCCAGCAGTTTAGACAGGGGGCCGGTGCAGTACTTC
many	TRBD1	TRBJ1-1	TRBV28	CASSFHSLTGRNTEAFF	TGTGCCAGCAGTTTCCACTCCCTGACAGGGAGGAACACTGAAGCTTTCTTT
few	NA	TRBJ2-7	TRBV27	CASSLQPSERNYEQYF	TGTGCCAGCAGTTTACAACCCTCGGAGCGGAACTACGAGCAGTACTTC
many	TRBD2	TRBJ2-3	TRBV5-4	CASSFSLAGGPLPDTQYF	TGTGCCAGCAGCTTTTCGTTAGCGGGAGGGCCCTTGCCAGATACGCAGTATTTT
many	NA	TRBJ2-1	TRBV15	CATSPRGAALSNEQFF	TGTGCCACCAGCCCCCGGGGAGCGGCCCTCTCCAATGAGCAGTTCTTC
NA	NA	TRBJ1-1	TRBV19	CASSIPAWRGKAEAFF	TGTGCCAGTAGTATACCCGCTTGGAGGGGCAAGGCTGAAGCTTTCTTT
many	NA	TRBJ2-1	TRBV11-2	CASKEGDYNEQFF	TGTGCCAGCAAGGAGGGAGACTACAATGAGCAGTTCTTC
NA	TRBD1	TRBJ2-7	TRBV5-1	CASSSGQASYEQYF	TGCGCCAGCAGCTCCGGACAGGCTTCCTACGAGCAGTACTTC
NA	TRBD1	TRBJ2-5	TRBV29-1	CSVGYGRGSHQETQYF	TGCAGCGTCGGATACGGCAGGGGGTCACACCAAGAGACCCAGTACTTC
many	NA	TRBJ1-1	TRBV7-9	CASRKSLQGNTEAFF	TGTGCCAGCAGGAAATCACTTCAGGGGAACACTGAAGCTTTCTTT
NA	NA	TRBJ2-2	TRBV19	CASSPRSGGDTGELFF	TGTGCCAGTAGTCCCCGATCGGGTGGGGACACCGGGGAGCTGTTTTTT
many	TRBD2	TRBJ2-7	TRBV2	CASSGLRGSSYEQYF	TGTGCCAGCAGTGGTCTCCGCGGGAGCTCCTACGAGCAGTACTTC
many	NA	TRBJ1-4	TRBV3-1	CASSQDLREKLFF	TGTGCCAGCAGCCAAGATCTAAGGGAAAAACTGTTTTTT
many	NA	TRBJ2-1	TRBV7-9	CASSLELTHRRQFF	TGTGCCAGCAGCTTAGAGTTGACCCACCGCCGGCAGTTCTTC
NA	NA	TRBJ2-5	TRBV11-2	CASSLDPGRETQYF	TGTGCCAGCAGCTTAGACCCAGGGAGAGAGACCCAGTACTTC
many	NA	TRBJ2-3	TRBV29-1	CSVGGSTDTQYF	TGCAGCGTTGGGGGCAGCACAGATACGCAGTATTTT
many	TRBD2	TRBJ2-2	TRBV4-1	CASSQGAGGRAGTGELFF	TGCGCCAGCAGCCAAGGGGCTGGCGGGAGGGCTGGCACCGGGGAGCTGTTTTTT
NA	TRBD2	TRBJ2-1	TRBV5-1	CASSLGPGLTYNEQFF	TGCGCCAGCAGCTTGGGTCCGGGACTAACCTACAATGAGCAGTTCTTC
many	TRBD1	TRBJ1-4	TRBV5-1	CASSLTGGGNEKLFF	TGCGCCAGCAGCTTGACGGGAGGGGGCAATGAAAAACTGTTTTTT